Below are 7 T cell receptor beta chains sequenced from a single sample in a study of T cells after yellow fever vaccination. MiXCR was run by TCRdb on the 5' RACE reads, yielding one entry per CDR3 protein. Of 300,000 to 350,000 distinct CDR3 sequences in the sample, approximately 4% were seen once. Sequencing was performed on PBMCs, taken 5 days after the yellow fever booster vaccination. Source of these receptors: a man between 18 and 29 years old who received the YFV17D yellow fever vaccine.

V is TRBV20-1 and J is TRBJ2-3; D possibly corresponds to TRBD1 (6 bases). The CDR3 sequence is 15 residues long. Per the germline V gene, CDR1 is DFQATT and CDR2 is SNEGSKA (reference sequence). The V gene lost 0 bases and the J gene lost 1 base, with 11 bases spanning the gap. The CDR3 sequence is CSARDLDSGTDTQYF. CDR3 DNA: TGCAGTGCTAGAGATCTGGACAGCGGCACAGATACGCAGTATTTT.

This clonotype has a count of ten or more. The DNA of the CDR3 is TGCAGTGCCACGCGGACAGGGGGGGCATACGAGCAGTACGTC. It codes for CSATRTGGAYEQYV. The rearrangement links TRBV20-1 to TRBJ2-7; TRBD1 aligns across 10 bases. The CDR3 has 14 amino acids. V was pared by 6 bases and J by 4 bases, with 9 bases of the junction left unmatched. CDR1 and CDR2 from the germline V gene are DFQATT and SNEGSKA (reference sequence).

This clonotype was observed at least ten times. The CDR3 bases are TGTGCCAGCAGCCTTCCGGGACAGGGGGCGGATACGCAGTATTTT. Protein sequence: CASSLPGQGADTQYF. The V and J genes are TRBV9 and TRBJ2-3; 12 nucleotides line up with TRBD1. Trimming at V came to 4 bases and at J to 6 bases, leaving 6 bases not matched to a gene. Germline CDR1 reads SGDLS; CDR2 reads YYNGEE. The CDR3 runs 15 residues.

This clonotype was seen many times. This chain links TRBV3-1 with TRBJ2-1; D assignment may be TRBD1 or TRBD2 (5 bases each). The germline CDR1 and CDR2 sequences are LGHDT and YNNKEL (reference sequence). Trimming removed 1 base from V and 8 bases from J, with 9 bases in between. The CDR3 has 13 amino acids. The CDR3 reads CASSQVRGHEQFF. The CDR3 DNA reads as TGTGCCAGCAGCCAAGTCCGGGGCCATGAGCAGTTCTTC.

The chain employs TRBV5-1 and TRBJ1-4; D may be TRBD1 (5 bases). The CDR3 has 14 residues. Trimming took 4 bases from V and 6 from J, leaving 13 bases between them. The germline CDR1 and CDR2 sequences are SGHRS and YFSETQ. As DNA, the CDR3 is TGCGCCAGCAGCGCAGGGTGGGGAGATGAAAAACTGTTTTTT. Protein sequence: CASSAGWGDEKLFF. Drawing the rest from reference TRBV5-1 and TRBJ1-4, the complete variable domain is KAGVTQTPRYLIKTRGQQVTLSCSPISGHRSVSWYQQTPGQGLQFLFEYFSETQRNKGNFPGRFSGRQFSNSRSEMNVSTLELGDSALYLCASSAGWGDEKLFFGSGTQLSVL.

The chain uses TRBV5-4 and TRBJ2-1; D is unresolved. This CDR3 spans 15 amino acids. Germline-derived CDR1 and CDR2 are SGHNT and YYREEE (reference sequence). V lost 3 bases and J lost 6, with 16 bases in between. CDR3 in amino acids: CASSSLGSPPNEQFF. CDR3 DNA sequence: TGTGCCAGCAGCTCCCTTGGGTCCCCCCCCAATGAGCAGTTCTTC.

This clonotype was recorded many times. The V gene is TRBV7-6, the J gene TRBJ2-5, with D possibly being TRBD2 (5 bases). Trimming removed 3 bases from V and 5 bases from J, with 7 bases in between. The CDR3 has 12 residues. The germline gives CDR1 SGHVS, CDR2 FNYEAQ. In DNA, the CDR3 is TGTGCCAGCAGCTTCCCGGGGGAGACCCAGTACTTC. Its translation: CASSFPGETQYF.